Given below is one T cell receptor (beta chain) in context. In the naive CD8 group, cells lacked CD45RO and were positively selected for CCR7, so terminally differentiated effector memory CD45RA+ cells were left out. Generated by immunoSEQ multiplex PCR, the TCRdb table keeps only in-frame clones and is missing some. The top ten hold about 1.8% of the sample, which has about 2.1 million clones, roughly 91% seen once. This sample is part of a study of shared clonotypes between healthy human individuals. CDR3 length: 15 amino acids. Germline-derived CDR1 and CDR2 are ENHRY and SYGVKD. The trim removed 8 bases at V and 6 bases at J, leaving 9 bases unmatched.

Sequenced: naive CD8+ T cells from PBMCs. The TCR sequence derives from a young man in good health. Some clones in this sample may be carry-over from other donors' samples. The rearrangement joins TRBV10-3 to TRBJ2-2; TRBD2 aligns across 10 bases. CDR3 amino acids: CAILTSGIGSGELFF. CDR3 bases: TGTGCCATCTTAACTAGCGGGATCGGGTCCGGGGAGCTGTTTTTT.